The 20 T cell receptor beta chains reported below all come from one sample, sequenced in a study of regulatory T cells in long-lasting Graves disease. The time point was: persistent/refractory GD, antithyroid drugs over 5 years with positive TRAb. There was RNA extracted from PBMCs, and the TCR library was made from it. The authors built TCR beta libraries using iRepertoire HTBI primers and Arm-PCR of CDR3 regions. TCRdb called the multiplex PCR reads again in MiXCR, with one record for every CDR3 protein. This table has 400,000 to 500,000 distinct CDR3 sequences, around 23% appearing once. Sample: peripheral blood mononuclear cells (PBMCs), taken when the disease was refractory, from a patient treated with antithyroid drugs. The source of these receptors is a female donor with Graves disease.

This clonotype was recorded many times. The J gene is TRBJ2-5, the V gene TRBV12-3 or TRBV12-4; 10 bases are a match to TRBD1. The V and J ends lost 4 bases and 3 bases, in that order; junction bases with no gene match: 5. The CDR3 totals 15 residues. Written as DNA, the CDR3 is TGTGCCAGCAGTTCTCGGGACAGGGGAAAAGAGACCCAGTACTTC. Translating gives CASSSRDRGKETQYF.

This clonotype came up many times. V and J are TRBV28 and TRBJ1-2; tentative D call: TRBD1 (5 bases). Germline V lookup: CDR1 MDHEN, CDR2 SYDVKM. This CDR3 comprises 16 residues. With 4 bases removed from V and 8 bases from J, the gap between germline ends came to 23 bases. CDR3 in amino acids: CASSSPTTGQRGGYTF. The DNA of the CDR3 is TGTGCCAGCAGTTCACCTACGACGGGGCAGCGGGGCGGCTACACCTTC.

The chain employs TRBV30 and TRBJ2-3, with D uncertain. In germline, CDR1 is GTSNPN, CDR2 SVGIG (reference sequence). V lost 4 bases, J lost 5 bases, and 10 bases lay in between. CDR3 length equals 12 residues. CDR3 coding DNA: TGTGCCTGGAACGGGTATAAAGATACGCAGTATTTT. This translates into CAWNGYKDTQYF.

As for this clonotype: One base separates it from a far larger clone, so it is likely a read error. V gene TRBV6-5 combines with J gene TRBJ2-5, with unresolved D. Germline V gene sequence: CDR1 MNHEY, CDR2 SVGAGI. The V end lost 0 bases, the J end lost 4 bases, and 9 bases lay between the germline ends. The CDR3 extends over 14 amino acids. CDR3 in amino acids: CASSYSGQSETQYF. CDR3 nucleotide sequence: TGTGCCAGCAGTTACTCCGGGCAGTCAGAGACCCAGTACTTC.

This clonotype showed up just a few times. V is TRBV5-4 and J is TRBJ1-5; no firm D call. Germline-derived CDR1 and CDR2 are SGHNT and YYREEE (reference sequence). The CDR3 covers 15 residues. V lost 0 bases and J lost 0, with 7 bases in between. CDR3 DNA: TGTGCCAGCAGCTTGGGCCCAAATAGCAATCAGCCCCAGCATTTT. Protein product: CASSLGPNSNQPQHF.

V usage is TRBV20-1 and J usage is TRBJ1-1; 9 bases line up with TRBD1. This CDR3 is 13 amino acids long. Germline loops: CDR1 DFQATT, CDR2 SNEGSKA (reference sequence). V trimming: 1 base; J trimming: 3 bases; junction bases outside the gene matches: 0. CDR3 coding DNA: TGCAGTGCTAGAGGGACAGGGGACACTGAAGCTTTCTTT. Translation: CSARGTGDTEAFF.

This clonotype was found a few times. The chain combines TRBV10-2 with TRBJ2-7; 10 bases map to TRBD2. J lost 0 bases, V lost 6 bases, and 5 bases had no gene match. Germline assignment: CDR1 WSHSY and CDR2 SAAADI. The CDR3 runs 15 residues. CDR3 residues: CASRDSGRSSYEQYF. The CDR3 nucleotides are TGCGCCAGCAGGGATAGCGGGAGGAGCTCCTACGAGCAGTACTTC.

The chain joins TRBV18 to TRBJ1-2, with TRBD1 matching 10 bases. The CDR3 spans 15 residues. CDR1 is KGHSH and CDR2 is LQKENI in the germline V gene. V shed 3 bases, J shed 6 bases, and the junction held 7 bases outside the gene matches. CDR3 amino acids: CASSPWTGGENGYTF. CDR3 sequence (DNA): TGTGCCAGCTCACCGTGGACAGGGGGAGAGAATGGCTACACCTTC.

There are a few counts of this clonotype. This chain links TRBV3-1 with TRBJ1-5, with D perhaps matching TRBD1 (6 bases). V was shortened by 3 bases and J by 7 bases, with 13 bases between the two germline ends. The CDR3 is 14 residues long. Germline V gene sequence: CDR1 LGHDT, CDR2 YNNKEL (reference sequence). DNA for the CDR3: TGTGCCAGCAGCCAGTCAGGGGCTTGGCAGCCCCAGCATTTT. It is translated as CASSQSGAWQPQHF. Looking up the rest from reference TRBV3-1 and TRBJ1-5 gives the full variable domain: DTAVSQTPKYLVTQMGNDKSIKCEQNLGHDTMYWYKQDSKKFLKIMFSYNNKELIINETVPNRFSPKSPDKAHLNLHINSLELGDSAVYFCASSQSGAWQPQHFGDGTRLSIL.

This clonotype was observed many times. The chain is built from TRBV19 and TRBJ1-5; maybe TRBD1 (5 bases). This CDR3 comprises 13 residues. V gave up 3 bases and J gave up 6 bases, with 9 bases separating them. The germline V gene has CDR1 LNHDA and CDR2 SQIVND (reference sequence). The CDR3 region is CASSMGGAQPQHF. DNA for the CDR3: TGTGCCAGTAGTATGGGAGGGGCTCAGCCCCAGCATTTT.

This clonotype was detected many times. The V gene is TRBV6-1, the J gene TRBJ1-6; D is uncertain. Per germline, CDR1 MNHNS and CDR2 SASEGT. V gave up 2 bases and J gave up 3 bases, with 14 bases separating them. This CDR3 contains 17 residues. CDR3 loop: CASSENVGSGYNSPLHF. CDR3 sequence (DNA): TGTGCCAGCAGTGAAAACGTGGGTAGCGGCTATAATTCACCCCTCCACTTT.

Worth noting for this clonotype: A clone one base away is much larger, so this may be a read error. The chain joins TRBV5-1 to TRBJ1-1, with 8 bases fitting TRBD1. Per germline, CDR1 SGHRS and CDR2 YFSETQ. This CDR3 is 14 amino acids long. In nucleotides, the CDR3 is TGCGCCAGCAGCAAAGACAGGGGCGGAACTGTAGCTTTCTTT. It translates to CASSKDRGGTVAFF.

Regarding this clonotype: A much larger clone differs from this one at a single base, so this may be a read error. CDR3 DNA sequence: TGTGCCAGCAGTTTAATGGGCAGGGGTGGAGCTGAAGCTTTCTTT. Protein sequence: CASSLMGRGGAEAFF. The rearrangement uses TRBV27 and TRBJ1-1; weak D call: TRBD1 (6 bases). V was cut by 2 bases and J by 6 bases, with 16 bases left in between. CDR1 is MNHEY, CDR2 SMNVEV, per germline (reference sequence). There are 15 residues in the CDR3.

Concerning this clonotype itself: One junction end disagrees with the germline gene, perhaps due to a read error. The chain combines TRBV20-1 with TRBJ2-7; TRBD2 is a possible D gene (6 bases). Germline V gene sequence: CDR1 DFQATT, CDR2 SNEGSKA (reference sequence). CDR3 length: 15 amino acids. DNA for the CDR3: TGCGGTGCTAGAGATCTGGCGGGGAACGAACACGAGCAGTACTTC. Its translation: CGARDLAGNEHEQYF.

This clonotype has a count of ten or more. The V and J genes are TRBV2 and TRBJ1-6, with TRBD1 matching 7 bases. This CDR3 spans 14 amino acids. The trim removed 7 bases at V and 11 bases at J, leaving 11 bases unmatched. Germline V gene lookup returns CDR1 SNHLY and CDR2 FYNNEI. The CDR3 sequence is CASNPGQKGPPLHF. The CDR3 DNA follows: TGTGCCAGCAATCCGGGACAGAAAGGACCACCCCTCCACTTT.

In this sample, this clonotype turned up many times. This rearrangement joins TRBV7-9 to TRBJ1-1, with 10 bases identical to TRBD1. Germline CDR1 is SEHNR and CDR2 is FQNEAQ (reference sequence). With 0 bases clipped from V and 4 bases from J, the junction kept 2 bases outside the gene matches. The CDR3 is 15 residues long. CDR3 nucleotide sequence: TGTGCCAGCAGCTTAGCGACAGGGGGCCTCACTGAAGCTTTCTTT. Translating gives CASSLATGGLTEAFF.

This clonotype was seen many times. The chain combines TRBV30 with TRBJ1-1; D uncertain. This CDR3 contains 13 residues. V lost 0 bases and J 1 base, leaving 6 bases between the germline ends. Germline V CDR1 and CDR2: GTSNPN, SVGIG (reference sequence). The CDR3 reads CAWSVSTNTEAFF. CDR3 nucleotides: TGTGCCTGGAGTGTTTCTACGAACACTGAAGCTTTCTTT.

This clonotype was observed many times. This chain joins TRBV6-1 and TRBJ1-2; D might be TRBD1 (5 bases). CDR3 length equals 13 residues. The germline V gene has CDR1 MNHNS and CDR2 SASEGT. Trimming pared 6 bases from V and 5 bases from J, leaving 13 bases between. The CDR3 region is CASSRGKGYGYTF. The CDR3, as DNA: TGTGCCAGCAGCAGAGGAAAGGGGTATGGCTACACCTTC.

Worth noting for this clonotype: This sequence may be a read error, since a much larger clone differs from it by one base. The V and J genes are TRBV29-1 and TRBJ2-2; 8 nucleotides line up with TRBD2. The V and J ends lost 7 bases and 5 bases, in that order; junction bases with no gene match: 12. CDR1 and CDR2 (germline): SQVTM, ANQGSEA. This CDR3 contains 15 residues. CDR3 sequence: CSAVGLDDETGELFF. CDR3 coding DNA: TGCAGCGCGGTGGGACTAGATGACGAGACCGGGGAGCTGTTTTTT.

This chain connects TRBV28 to TRBJ2-7; 14 bases line up with TRBD2. The junction had 10 bases not matched to a gene; V was cut back by 8 bases and J by 7 bases. The CDR3 spans 15 residues. Per the germline V gene, CDR1 is MDHEN and CDR2 is SYDVKM. As DNA, the CDR3 is TGTGCCAGCGGGTTTCGACTAGCGGGAGGGAGAGAGCAGTACTTC. Translation gives CASGFRLAGGREQYF.